Listed below are T cell receptor beta chains from one sample, sequenced in a study of cytomegalovirus exposure and HLA in healthy donors. Clones were sequenced by immunoSEQ multiplex PCR, and TCRdb holds only the in-frame ones, with some missing. The sample includes about 70,000 clones, 86% of them seen just once. Sequenced: PBMCs. These receptors all stem from a woman in her twenties or thirties in good health and CMV-seronegative. CDR3s include the opening cysteine and the closing phenylalanine or tryptophan. The D gene is left open where the match is weak. Where a row states a size, it is once, few, many or the class of an expanded clone; other rows omit it.

abundance,v_gene,len,d_gene,j_gene,CDR3nt,CDR3aa
few,TRBV19,15,TRBD1,TRBJ2-2,TGTGCCAGTTCCCCCACGGCAGGGGGCAGCGGGGAGCTGTTTTTT,CASSPTAGGSGELFF
.,TRBV7-3,15,TRBD2,TRBJ2-1,TGTGCCAGCAGCCTGGCCGGGACTAGTCCCAATGAGCAGTTCTTC,CASSLAGTSPNEQFF
.,TRBV10-3,15,TRBD2,TRBJ2-1,TGTGCCATCAGGCAGACTAGCGGGGGGATGGATGAGCAGTTCTTC,CAIRQTSGGMDEQFF
.,TRBV29-1,17,TRBD1,TRBJ2-7,TGCAGCGTTGAGCTAGGGACAGATTCCTGGAGCTCCTACGAGCAGTACTTC,CSVELGTDSWSSYEQYF
few,TRBV7-6,15,TRBD1,TRBJ1-1,TGTGCCAGCAGTGTTGGGAACAGGGGGAATACTGAAGCTTTCTTT,CASSVGNRGNTEAFF
once,TRBV6-5,15,.,TRBJ2-7,TGTGCCAGCAGTTACTCGATTCAGGGCTACTACGAGCAGTACTTC,CASSYSIQGYYEQYF
.,TRBV19,14,.,TRBJ2-1,TGTGCCAGTGCCTCGGGGGGCGCTGGGAATGAGCAGTTCTTC,CASASGGAGNEQFF
.,TRBV5-1,15,TRBD2,TRBJ2-1,TGCGCCAGCAGCCTGGTTGGTAGCGGGAGTGATCGGCAGTTCTTC,CASSLVGSGSDRQFF
.,TRBV4-2,14,.,TRBJ2-1,TGTGCCAGCAGCCAAGATCCAGGGCCAGATGAGCAGTTCTTC,CASSQDPGPDEQFF
.,TRBV2,13,.,TRBJ1-6,TGTGCCAGCAGAAGACAGGCTAATTCACCCCTCCACTTT,CASRRQANSPLHF
.,TRBV7-9,15,TRBD1,TRBJ1-4,TGTGCCAGCAGCCCCAGGGACAGGAATATTCAAAAACTGTTTTTT,CASSPRDRNIQKLFF
.,TRBV5-4,15,.,TRBJ1-1,TGTGCCAGCAGCTTGGGTCGGGTCCCGTTCGCTGAAGCTTTCTTT,CASSLGRVPFAEAFF
.,TRBV19,15,TRBD2,TRBJ2-1,TGTGCCAGTAGGGCGGGACTAGCGATTTACAATGAGCAGTTCTTC,CASRAGLAIYNEQFF
.,TRBV28,14,TRBD2,TRBJ2-3,TGTGCCAGCGCGACTAGCGGGAGGACAGATACGCAGTATTTT,CASATSGRTDTQYF
few,TRBV6-1,13,TRBD1,TRBJ1-3,TGTGCCAGCAGTGAATCGGGCAGGACAGGAGTATATTTT,CASSESGRTGVYF
once,TRBV10-1,16,TRBD1,TRBJ1-1,TGCGCCAGCAGTGGTGGGACAGGGGGTGCCGTGGCTGAAGCTTTCTTT,CASSGGTGGAVAEAFF
few,TRBV4-1,13,.,TRBJ1-1,TGCGCCAGCAGCCATTCCGGGGGGGCTGAAGCTTTCTTT,CASSHSGGAEAFF
.,TRBV4-2,17,.,TRBJ2-2,TGTGCCAGCAGCCAAGATAAACGAGGGTCGAACACCGGGGAGCTGTTTTTT,CASSQDKRGSNTGELFF
few,TRBV19,15,TRBD1,TRBJ1-1,TGTGCCAGTATTGGGACACAGGGGTGGCCCACTGAAGCTTTCTTT,CASIGTQGWPTEAFF
.,TRBV15,13,.,TRBJ2-7,TGTGCCACCAGCAAGGAGGGCCGCTACGAGCAGTACTTC,CATSKEGRYEQYF
.,TRBV19,14,TRBD2,TRBJ2-1,TGTGCCAGCCAAGGAGGACTAGCGGGAGTTGAGCAGTTCTTC,CASQGGLAGVEQFF
.,TRBV28,13,.,TRBJ2-7,TGTGCCAGCATAACTGCCTCACCCTACGAGCAGTACTTC,CASITASPYEQYF
.,TRBV15,17,TRBD2,TRBJ2-5,TGTGCCACCAGCAGAGGGGAGACTAGCGGGAGCCAAGAGACCCAGTACTTC,CATSRGETSGSQETQYF
.,TRBV5-8,13,.,TRBJ2-2,TGTGCCAGCGACAGAGCGAACACCGGGGAGCTGTTTTTT,CASDRANTGELFF
.,TRBV25-1,14,TRBD1,TRBJ2-1,TGTGCCAGCAGGAAGGACAGGGTAGGGAATGAGCAGTTCTTC,CASRKDRVGNEQFF
.,TRBV9,16,TRBD1,TRBJ2-1,TGTGCCAGCAGCGCCCGGACGACAGGGGGGAAGAATGAGCAGTTCTTC,CASSARTTGGKNEQFF
once,TRBV7-8,13,.,TRBJ2-7,TGTGCCAGCAGCTTAGGCAGATCCTACGAGCAGTACTTC,CASSLGRSYEQYF
once,TRBV5-4,17,TRBD2,TRBJ2-5,TGTGCCAGCAGCCGGGGGGGCAGACCTAGCGGGAAAGAGACCCAGTACTTC,CASSRGGRPSGKETQYF
.,TRBV28,15,.,TRBJ1-2,TGTGCCAGCAGGGGGGGGCAGGGGAATAACTATGGCTACACCTTC,CASRGGQGNNYGYTF
.,TRBV5-8,15,TRBD2,TRBJ2-1,TGTGCCAGCAGCTCTAGCGGGAGGGCGGGTAATGAGCAGTTCTTC,CASSSSGRAGNEQFF
.,TRBV5-1,16,TRBD2,TRBJ2-5,TGCGCCAGCAGCTTGGTTGGTCTAGCGGGAGAAGAGACCCAGTACTTC,CASSLVGLAGEETQYF
.,TRBV5-1,14,TRBD2,TRBJ2-1,TGCGCCAGCAGCTTGGGGACTAGCCTGGCGCGGCAGTTCTTC,CASSLGTSLARQFF
.,TRBV19,14,TRBD1,TRBJ1-5,TGTGCCAGTAGTATTGACAGGGGAGCTCAGCCCCAGCATTTT,CASSIDRGAQPQHF
.,TRBV9,15,TRBD2,TRBJ2-7,TGTGCCAGCAGCGTAAGGCTAGCGGGATGGGGCGAGCAGTACTTC,CASSVRLAGWGEQYF
few,TRBV19,15,TRBD2,TRBJ2-7,TGTGCCAGTAGTATAGTAACTAGCGGTTCCTACGAGCAGTACTTC,CASSIVTSGSYEQYF
.,TRBV14,14,.,TRBJ2-1,TGTGCCAGCAGCCACGTGGGACTCTACAATGAGCAGTTCTTC,CASSHVGLYNEQFF
.,TRBV5-4,14,TRBD2,TRBJ2-7,TGTGCCAGCAGGGATTGGGGGGGGACCTACGAGCAGTACTTC,CASRDWGGTYEQYF
once,TRBV2,15,.,TRBJ1-5,TGTGCCAGCACAATGGGAACAGGGATGAATCAGCCCCAGCATTTT,CASTMGTGMNQPQHF
.,TRBV7-3,18,.,TRBJ1-1,TGTGCCAGCAGCTTAAACCCGTGGAGGGAGGGAGGGGGCACTGAAGCTTTCTTT,CASSLNPWREGGGTEAFF
few,TRBV5-8,15,TRBD1,TRBJ2-7,TGTGCCAGCAGCTTGGAGGACAGGGTAAACTACGAGCAGTACTTC,CASSLEDRVNYEQYF
.,TRBV28,14,TRBD1,TRBJ2-7,TGTGCCAGCTCGCCGGGACAGGTCACCTACGAGCAGTACTTC,CASSPGQVTYEQYF
.,TRBV27,16,TRBD2,TRBJ2-5,TGTGCCAGCAGTATCACTAGCGGGAGGGCCAGGGAGACCCAGTACTTC,CASSITSGRARETQYF
.,TRBV2,14,TRBD1,TRBJ1-2,TGTGCCAGCAGTAAGACAGGGGATGACTATGGCTACACCTTC,CASSKTGDDYGYTF
.,TRBV4-1,14,TRBD1,TRBJ2-4,TGCGCCAGCAGCCAAGATACGGGACAGAACATTCAGTACTTC,CASSQDTGQNIQYF
.,TRBV6-1,13,.,TRBJ2-7,TGTGCCAGCAGTGACAGGGCGTCCTACGAGCAGTACTTC,CASSDRASYEQYF
.,TRBV27,13,TRBD1,TRBJ2-5,TGTGCCACGATGGGACAGGGTCAAGAGACCCAGTACTTC,CATMGQGQETQYF
.,TRBV7-5,18,.,TRBJ2-2,TGTGTCAGAAATCCAGGACTAGCGGGGGGGAAGAACACCGGGGAGCTGTTTTTT,CVRNPGLAGGKNTGELFF
.,TRBV11-2,16,TRBD1,TRBJ2-2,TGTGCCAGCAGATCCCCGGGACAGGGGAACACCGGGGAGCTGTTTTTT,CASRSPGQGNTGELFF
.,TRBV27,14,.,TRBJ2-5,TGTGCCAGCAGACCCTGGGGGGGGCGAGAGACCCAGTACTTC,CASRPWGGRETQYF
.,TRBV7-2,13,TRBD1,TRBJ1-2,TGTGCCAGCAGCATTCAGGGGGGCTATGGCTACACCTTC,CASSIQGGYGYTF
.,TRBV30,15,.,TRBJ2-5,TGTGCCTGGAGTTCGGTCCCGGGAAAACAAGAGACCCAGTACTTC,CAWSSVPGKQETQYF
.,TRBV19,10,.,TRBJ2-1,TGCGCCACCGGTGGCAATGAGCAGTTCTTC,CATGGNEQFF
.,TRBV7-3,18,TRBD2,TRBJ2-1,TGTGCCAGCAGCCCAAGGGGTAAGCGGGAGAGCTCCTACAATGAGCAGTTCTTC,CASSPRGKRESSYNEQFF